These 23 T cell receptor beta chains were all obtained from the same sample, sequenced in a study of T cells of healthy individuals. TCRdb re-analysed the 5' RACE reads in MiXCR, keeping a single row per CDR3 protein. In the table there are approximately 52,000 distinct CDR3 sequences, roughly 14% of which are singletons. The source of these receptors is a human donor in good health.

The chain joins TRBV3-1 to TRBJ1-2; perhaps TRBD1 as D (5 bases). Between the trimmed V and J ends, which lost 4 bases and 7 bases, there was a span of 25 bases. CDR3 size: 17 residues. Per germline, CDR1 LGHDT and CDR2 YNNKEL (reference sequence). The CDR3 nucleotides are TGTGCCAGCAGCCCCCTGGGCGGACTCGGTAATGGGGCTGGCTACACCTTC. Translated, it gives CASSPLGGLGNGAGYTF.

A remark on this clonotype: A much larger clone is a single base away; this may be a read error. The rearrangement links TRBV20-1 to TRBJ2-7, with TRBD1 matching 8 bases. This CDR3 comprises 16 residues. CDR1 DFQATT and CDR2 SNEGSKA come from the germline V gene (reference sequence). The CDR3, as DNA: TGCAGAGCTAGAGATGGACGAGGGGGGACAGGCTACGAGCAGTACTTC. Translation gives CRARDGRGGTGYEQYF.

Points on this clonotype: Germline and junction disagree at one end, which may indicate a read error. The chain has TRBV30 and TRBJ2-3; 7 bases map to TRBD2. The CDR3 sequence is 14 residues long. Germline values: CDR1 GTSNPN, CDR2 SVGIG (reference sequence). CDR3 protein: CAGDYGGSADAQYF. As DNA, the CDR3 is TGTGCTGGGGACTATGGCGGGAGCGCAGATGCGCAGTATTTT.

CDR3 sequence (DNA): TGTGCCAGCAGCCCAATCCGGGACAGGGGTTCAGATACGCAGTATTTT. It specifies CASSPIRDRGSDTQYF. The V gene is TRBV11-1, the J gene TRBJ2-3; 10 bases line up with TRBD1. CDR1 is SGHAT, CDR2 FQDESV, per germline (reference sequence). The trim removed 5 bases at V and 4 bases at J, leaving 9 bases unmatched. The CDR3 is 16 amino acids.

This clonotype has only a few counts. The rearrangement joins TRBV2 to TRBJ1-2; no definite D call. In germline, CDR1 is SNHLY, CDR2 FYNNEI. This CDR3 is built from 12 residues. Trimming stripped 2 bases from V and 4 bases from J, with 5 bases between. For the CDR3, the DNA is TGTGCCAGCAGTGAAACAGTCTATGGCTACACCTTC. It encodes CASSETVYGYTF.

The gene calls are TRBV7-2 and TRBJ2-5; TRBD2 aligns across 7 bases. The germline V gene encodes CDR1 SGHTA and CDR2 FQGNSA. The CDR3 runs 13 residues. The V gene end was trimmed by 6 bases and the J gene end by 2 bases; junction bases not matched to a gene: 3. The CDR3 spells CASSLAVQETQYF. Here the CDR3 DNA reads TGTGCCAGCAGTCTAGCGGTTCAAGAGACCCAGTACTTC. Based on the CDR3 plus reference TRBV7-2 and TRBJ2-5, the full variable domain is GAGVSQSPSNKVTEKGKDVELRCDPISGHTALYWYRQSLGQGLEFLIYFQGNSAPDKSGLPSDRFSAERTGGSVSTLTIQRTQQEDSAVYLCASSLAVQETQYFGPGTRLLVL.

This chain connects TRBV7-2 to TRBJ2-7; 9 nucleotides agree with TRBD2. From germline, CDR1 is SGHTA and CDR2 FQGNSA. V lost 2 bases and J lost 5; bases outside the gene matches: 4. The CDR3 totals 14 residues. CDR3 sequence reads: CASSLQGTSHEQYF. CDR3 in DNA: TGTGCCAGCAGCTTACAGGGGACTAGCCACGAGCAGTACTTC.

The V and J genes are TRBV29-1 and TRBJ2-2; 9 nucleotides agree with TRBD1. Unmatched junction bases numbered 1, after V lost 0 bases and J lost 5 bases. The CDR3 covers 14 residues. Germline values: CDR1 SQVTM, CDR2 ANQGSEA. The DNA for the CDR3 is TGCAGCGTTGAAGAACAGGGGGCAACCGGGGAGCTGTTTTTT. As protein: CSVEEQGATGELFF.

This clonotype was counted between two and nine times. J is TRBJ2-1 and V is TRBV19, with a possible D match to TRBD1 (5 bases). Germline loops: CDR1 LNHDA, CDR2 SQIVND (reference sequence). With 4 bases removed from V and 0 bases from J, the gap between germline ends came to 16 bases. This CDR3 comprises 17 residues. The CDR3 reads CASSTTRTSSSYNEQFF. CDR3 nucleotides: TGTGCCAGTAGTACGACCCGGACAAGCAGCTCCTACAATGAGCAGTTCTTC.

This clonotype was found many times. V usage is TRBV20-1 and J usage is TRBJ1-5, with 10 bases matching TRBD1. This CDR3 contains 18 residues. Germline V gene data show CDR1 as DFQATT and CDR2 as SNEGSKA (reference sequence). V gave up 0 bases and J gave up 2 bases; unmatched junction bases: 10. The CDR3 spells CSARDVDRGSSGNQPQHF. The CDR3 DNA reads TGCAGTGCTAGAGATGTGGACAGGGGGTCAAGTGGCAATCAGCCCCAGCATTTT.

This clonotype showed up just once. A read error may explain this, as a much larger clone is one base away. V gene TRBV9 combines with J gene TRBJ2-5; D might be TRBD2 (5 bases). Germline CDR1 is SGDLS and CDR2 is YYNGEE. The CDR3 has 18 residues. The germline V and J ends were trimmed by 4 bases and 4 bases, with 26 bases remaining between them. CDR3 protein: CASSPSGSATPCGETQYF. The CDR3 DNA reads TGTGCCAGCAGCCCTTCGGGTAGCGCAACCCCTTGTGGAGAGACCCAGTACTTC.

As regards this clonotype: This may come from a read error, since a much larger clone is one base off. This chain connects TRBV24-1 to TRBJ1-4; tentatively, D is TRBD1 (5 bases). The CDR3 is made up of 12 amino acids. The germline V and J ends were trimmed by 3 bases and 7 bases, with 5 bases remaining between them. Germline V lookup: CDR1 KGHDR, CDR2 SFDVKD. The DNA of the CDR3 is TGTGCCACCAGTGATGGGACTGAAAAACTGTTTTTT. Translation: CATSDGTEKLFF.

V and J are TRBV10-2 and TRBJ2-1; 10 bases map to TRBD1. Looked up from germline, CDR1 is WSHSY and CDR2 is SAAADI. The V segment lost 7 bases and the J segment 6 bases; nucleotides outside the gene matches: 9. The CDR3 has 15 amino acids. CDR3: CASKAGTGAFNEQFF. CDR3 coding DNA: TGCGCCAGCAAAGCCGGGACAGGGGCCTTCAATGAGCAGTTCTTC.

Many counts were recorded for this clonotype. This chain joins TRBV7-2 and TRBJ2-1; 8 bases align to TRBD2. Germline CDR1 reads SGHTA; CDR2 reads FQGNSA. The CDR3 is 12 amino acids. With 3 bases clipped from V and 15 bases from J, the junction kept 7 bases outside the gene matches. CDR3 amino acids: CASSFRTSQRFF. Here the CDR3 DNA reads TGTGCCAGCAGCTTTAGGACTAGCCAAAGGTTCTTC.

The CDR3 spells CSARGSRSNQPQHF. The CDR3 nucleotides read TGCAGTGCTAGAGGAAGTAGGAGTAATCAGCCCCAGCATTTT. The chain links TRBV20-1 to TRBJ1-5; no definite D call. Per the germline V gene, CDR1 is DFQATT and CDR2 is SNEGSKA (reference sequence). Trimming pared 1 base from V and 4 bases from J, leaving 11 bases between. The CDR3 runs 14 residues.

The V call is TRBV4-3, the J call TRBJ1-2, with D maybe TRBD1 (5 bases). This CDR3 has 18 amino acids. Germline CDR1 LGHNA, CDR2 YSLEER. Trimming stripped 1 base from V and 5 bases from J, with 23 bases between. CDR3 in DNA: TGCGCCAGCAGCCAAGTAATACCCCTGACAGCCGGTGGGTATGGCTACACCTTC. It translates to CASSQVIPLTAGGYGYTF.

This clonotype was seen a handful of times. The chain employs TRBV27 and TRBJ2-5; 8 nucleotides match TRBD2. V lost 5 bases and J lost 4; bases outside the gene matches: 6. Germline values: CDR1 MNHEY, CDR2 SMNVEV (reference sequence). The CDR3 spans 14 residues. The DNA for the CDR3 is TGTGCCAGCAGTCCCCGGGGGGGTGGAGAGACCCAGTACTTC. Its protein product is CASSPRGGGETQYF.

The table lists this clonotype with a few counts. CDR3 nucleotide sequence: TGTGCCAGCAGTCCCCCGGGGGACAATGAGCAGTTCTTC. It is translated as CASSPPGDNEQFF. The chain uses TRBV12-3 or TRBV12-4 and TRBJ2-1; TRBD2 is a possible D gene (6 bases). The CDR3 extends over 13 amino acids. V was cut by 5 bases and J by 5 bases, with 10 bases left in between.

This clonotype was counted ten times or more. The chain links TRBV6-6 to TRBJ2-1; 7 bases are a match to TRBD1. CDR1 is MNHNY, CDR2 SVGAGI, per germline (reference sequence). V was clipped by 6 bases and J by 3 bases; unmatched bases: 2. There are 13 residues in the CDR3. In nucleotides, the CDR3 is TGTGCCAGCAGGGGGGACAGCTACAATGAGCAGTTCTTC. Its protein product is CASRGDSYNEQFF.

J is TRBJ1-4 and V is TRBV7-9, with 10 bases lining up with TRBD1. The V gene's germline CDR1 is SEHNR and CDR2 FQNEAQ (reference sequence). Losses at the gene ends were 5 bases for V and 8 bases for J; bases not matched to a gene: 8. This CDR3 is 15 amino acids long. This chain's CDR3 is CASSRGQGRSEKLFF. The CDR3 region has the DNA TGTGCCAGCAGCCGGGGACAGGGGAGGAGCGAAAAACTGTTTTTT.

This clonotype was detected ten times or more. The gene calls are TRBV3-2 and TRBJ2-3; TRBD1, as called in the table, went unchecked against the DNA. TRBV3-2 is assigned pseudogene status. The CDR3 contains 16 residues. The CDR3 DNA reads as TGTGCCAGCAGCCAAGGGGATGCAGGGGCCACAGATACGCAGTATTTT. This gives the protein CASSQGDAGATDTQYF.

This clonotype was seen ten or more times. This sequence joins TRBV6-1 and TRBJ2-5, with D perhaps assigned TRBD1 or TRBD2 (6 bases each). Germline V gene data show CDR1 as MNHNS and CDR2 as SASEGT. V dropped 3 bases and J dropped 5 bases, with 19 bases sitting between them. The CDR3 totals 16 residues. The CDR3 region has the DNA TGTGCCAGCAGTGAGGGAGCCCGGGGGCTCTACGAGACCCAGTACTTC. Translating it yields CASSEGARGLYETQYF.

The chain combines TRBV20-1 with TRBJ1-2; maybe TRBD1 (5 bases). The germline CDR1 and CDR2 sequences are DFQATT and SNEGSKA (reference sequence). Trimming took off 0 bases at V and 0 bases at J, with 8 bases between the two ends. The CDR3 runs to 14 residues. The CDR3 sequence: CSARDSGPNYGYTF. In nucleotides, the CDR3 is TGCAGTGCTAGAGATTCGGGGCCTAACTATGGCTACACCTTC.